The sequence of this T cell receptor beta chain was determined in a study of cytomegalovirus exposure and HLA in healthy donors listed by TCRdb under 2017. Study-wide context: An earlier analysis of roughly 500 of the donors reported 250 to 300 Gb of sequence data and roughly 110 million unique TCR beta sequences from 150 million to 200 million T cells. The number of donors typed differed by locus, with about 629-640 for A, B, C, DRB1 and DQB1, roughly 520 for DQA1, about 610 for DPA1, and some 440 for DPB1. The study was designed to test whether signatures of past pathogen exposure could be identified by cataloging public T cell receptors. In the later analysis, no new phenotypic data were used to find candidate immune exposures; instead, reliance was placed on TCR beta sequences and their occurrence across donors. Approximately 330 gigabases of sequencing data and 75 million to 85 million unique TCR sequences made up an early release that covered about 640 HLA-typed donors. Using immunosequencing, the study profiled T cell repertoires from some 670 subjects and related those repertoires to cytomegalovirus serostatus. Both class I and class II loci were covered by HLA typing, at four-digit resolution. Several DR-DQ haplotypes were handled as single units for association and clustering, since linkage in the cohort was strong. The genetic ancestry cluster associated with self-reported Caucasian donors included over 65% of the roughly 400 genotyped donors. In an earlier analysis of 500 to 650 of the donors, high-throughput TCR beta sequencing was used to judge whether each TCR beta V gene segment behaved as functional or pseudogenic. To study patterns of TCR occurrence, a later analysis re-analyzed previously published TCR beta repertoires from around 670 donors and added high-resolution HLA genotyping. High-throughput TCR immunosequencing, statistical association of individual TCRs with disease status, and machine learning were combined to predict cytomegalovirus infection status. In addition to the first cohort of 666 subjects, a separate validation cohort of 120 different subjects was used. A later genetic analysis took genome-wide SNP genotypes for about 65% of the 666 donors and used that subset as a discovery cohort. Across 398 genotyped donors of the cohort, an average of approximately 240,000 unique TCR beta nucleotide sequences per donor were sequenced, and approximately 17% of those sequences were non-productive. Donor age, sex, ethnicity and CMV serostatus were compiled together with the repertoire data. All discovery cohort repertoires had been generated on a single sequencing platform. The paper as a whole reports these results and caveats: Because counts were too low, around 17 rarely observed V segments, including chromosome 9 orphons, were left out of the earlier analysis of a few hundred of the donors. A later genetic analysis reported fewer N-insertions in productive TCRs among donors in an Asian-associated ancestry cluster than the 666-donor mean. Cytomegalovirus status was reported to be diagnosed by the classifier with high specificity and sensitivity in both the original and validation cohorts. A later analysis found that HLA-associated TCR beta chains were more clonally expanded and had lower generation probabilities than equally common non-associated chains. The sequencing pipeline was judged likely to have produced a cluster of highly shared sequence variants as a technical artifact. At a false discovery rate of 0.05, a later analysis linked 16,951 TCR beta sequences to specific HLA alleles. Roughly uniform sequencing depth across donors was assumed in presence/absence analyses, although this assumption may not hold. Because HLA typing was missing for some donors at each locus, association tests included only the typed subset. In the study, 150 to 200 TCR beta chains were listed as associated with cytomegalovirus. A further reported finding was that TCR beta sequences accurately predicted the HLA-A and HLA-B alleles for most subjects in the first cohort. In vitro tests confirmed that a few of the cytomegalovirus-associated TCR beta chains recognize cytomegalovirus antigens. In an earlier analysis of more than 500 of the donors, most TCR beta V segments appeared in productive rearrangements about 87% or about 30% of the time, broadly matching IMGT annotations. In this cohort, only TCR beta chains were sequenced, and detectable features were limited by the absence of alpha or paired-chain data. A later genetic analysis associated a missense DCLRE1C variant with V-gene and J-gene trimming of TCR beta chains, and an independent cohort replicated the association. Because the 87-base-pair reads could not distinguish some IMGT-functional V segments, including TRBV6-2 and TRBV6-3, those segments were excluded. A later analysis found that TCR association rates varied across HLA loci, with DRB1 alleles showing the most associated TCRs and HLA-C alleles the fewest. Linkage disequilibrium might explain the correlated functional status among segregating V segments, but an unknown experimental factor could not be excluded. According to the authors, the approach could potentially be generalized to other disease states and immunological phenotypes. According to a later analysis, parvovirus B19, influenza, CMV and Epstein-Barr virus appeared linked to several top co-occurrence clusters. Most CMV-associated TCR beta chains appeared to be HLA-restricted in a later analysis, and the HLA associations seemed to be driven largely by CMV exposure. Most TCR sequences were seen in very few donors, while some public TCRs were found in many individuals. Strong co-occurrence of HLA alleles, especially DR and DQ, made assigning TCR associations to individual alleles difficult. Immune exposure information for the cohort was limited to CMV serostatus.

The cohort was made up of 500 to 850 healthy bone marrow donors. At the time of sampling, every cohort member was nominally healthy, though immune exposures that went unrecorded were likely present. The donor was CMV seronegative and belonged to the group of 352 seronegative cohort members. Every donor gave a peripheral blood sample, and the peripheral blood mononuclear cells from that sample were used for TCR beta sequencing. The Qiagen DNeasy Blood Extraction Kit was used to extract genomic DNA from the blood cell samples. The CDR3 measures 14 amino acids from cysteine to phenylalanine. The sequence is cut down to CDR3 DNA, 42 bases in frame from base 1. Trimmed from V: 7 bases; trimmed from J: 4 bases; junction bases lacking a gene match: 7. The germline V gene (reference sequence) supplies CDR1 LNHDA and CDR2 SQIVND. The library was prepared using the immunoSEQ multiplex PCR assay. For the multiplex PCR, a mixture combining 60 forward primers for TCR Vbeta segments and 13 reverse primers for TCR Jbeta segments was used. A multiplex PCR assay on genomic DNA amplified the CDR3 region of rearranged TCR beta genes. Amplified TCR beta libraries were sequenced as 87-base-pair reads on the Illumina HiSeq System. In the source study's methods: In a later analysis, roughly 80 million unique TCR beta chains were counted across the 500 to 850 repertoires, and around 10 million of these chains were shared by at least two donors. To remove PCR and sequencing errors, raw reads were error-corrected and collapsed into unique sequences using a nearest-neighbor algorithm that merged closely related sequences. To assign V, D and J gene segments, CDR3 sequences were aligned to IMGT reference sequences. For a sequence to be retained, at least a six-nucleotide match to both a V gene segment and a J gene segment was required. A rearrangement counted as productive if the CDR3 had no stop codons and remained in frame with V and J, and every other rearrangement counted as non-productive. Following IMGT convention, CDR3 was defined as the stretch from the second conserved V-encoded cysteine to the conserved J-encoded phenylalanine. The earlier analysis of 500 to 750 of the donors excluded any sequence lacking an unambiguous match to a single V gene segment. An earlier analysis of 450 to 650 of the donors called V segments functional above 56.7% productive rearrangements and segregating when the between-donor standard deviation exceeded 5%. A statistical classification framework was developed to diagnose cytomegalovirus status using the catalog of TCR beta chain sequences. In a later analysis, V and J genes were assigned by comparing TCR nucleotide sequences against IMGT/GENE-DB human TR gene sequences. A later analysis assigned CDR3 sequences and most-parsimonious VDJ recombination scenarios with the TCRdist pipeline. A later analysis defined each TCR beta chain by its CDR3 amino acid sequence plus V-gene family, and excluded reads lacking a unique V-gene family. As a way to deal with suspected cross-contamination and a sequencing artifact, a later analysis dropped over 550 nucleotide sequences that were highly shared and had low generation probability. In a later analysis, a clonal expansion index was calculated for each public chain from normalized within-repertoire ranks of inferred template counts. In a later analysis, generation probabilities were computed using a VDJ recombination model fitted to out-of-frame rearrangements, and the results were checked against IGoR. A later analysis scored TCR-TCR, TCR-HLA and TCR-CMV co-occurrence with hypergeometric tests, applying a repertoire-size bias correction to TCR pairs. In a later analysis, false discovery rates were estimated by permuting HLA or CMV assignments 20 times. In a later analysis, co-occurring TCRs were grouped using DBSCAN, with TCRdist sequence similarity added in when clustering inside HLA-allele-positive subsets. For co-occurrence clustering, repertoires with fewer than 30,000 or more than 120,000 public chains were excluded, along with five repertoires with anomalous nucleotide sharing. This immuneACCESS table, as held by TCRdb, lists in-frame sequences with V and J called but not all clones. Of the missing ones, under half trace to an unresolved V gene in checked studies; the others have no known cause. That table is the source of V, J and clone size, and D and trimming were worked out from the DNA. The sample table records about 89,000 clones; roughly 80% of these occur just once. 1.2% to 1.5% of the sample lies in the top ten.

Note on this clone: Its antigen has not been determined. No much larger clonotype is one base removed from it; base qualities were not supplied.

This sequence uses TRBV19 and TRBJ1-2, with 9 junctional bases fitting TRBD1. Sequencing was performed on PBMCs. This TCR derives from a male donor in good health and CMV-seronegative. The CDR3 in this case is CASKGQGGGYGYTF. The sequenced DNA: TGTGCCAGTAAGGGACAGGGAGGCGGCTATGGCTACACCTTC.